Sequencing of this T cell receptor beta chain was carried out in a study of technical replicates of blood from a handful of donors. This clone was observed once. Assay used: immunoSEQ multiplex PCR; TCRdb lists only in-frame clones, some missing. The sample yields tens of thousands of clones, over 95% seen once. Germline V CDR1 and CDR2: LGHNA, YSLEER. This CDR3 has 14 residues. Trimming stripped 1 base from V and 0 bases from J, with 7 bases between. The sequencing input was T cells isolated from PBMCs. The V call is TRBV4-3, the J call TRBJ2-7; no definite D call. This sequence originates from a human donor in good health. The CDR3 bases are TGCGCCAGCAGCCAAGGGGCCGGCTCCTACGAGCAGTACTTC. Translating it yields CASSQGAGSYEQYF.